The 12 T cell receptor beta chains presented below share a single source sample, sequenced in a study of CD8 T cells in ankylosing spondylitis. TCRdb recomputed calls from the 5' RACE reads with MiXCR, one row per CDR3 protein. The sample gives 80,000 to 90,000 distinct CDR3 sequences, around 30% of which show up once; roughly 60% is in the top ten. The sample was blood, either unsorted or a sorted T cell fraction (not recorded which). Source of these receptors: a male donor with ankylosing spondylitis or in good health (not recorded which).

The V and J genes are TRBV20-1 and TRBJ2-5, with D unclear. CDR1 is DFQATT and CDR2 is SNEGSKA in the germline V gene (reference sequence). This CDR3 spans 11 amino acids. V was pared by 5 bases and J by 5 bases, with 9 bases between. In DNA form, the CDR3 reads TGCAGTGCTTGGTTGTCGGAGACCCAGTACTTC. Its translation: CSAWLSETQYF.

The chain combines TRBV20-1 with TRBJ1-2; D remains ambiguous. This CDR3 region has 13 residues. Germline CDR1 reads DFQATT; CDR2 reads SNEGSKA (reference sequence). The V and J ends lost 5 bases and 0 bases respectively, with 10 bases between them. CDR3 coding DNA: TGCAGTGCTGGGCCGAGGGCTAACTATGGCTACACCTTC. This translates into CSAGPRANYGYTF.

This sequence joins TRBV24-1 and TRBJ2-3; 9 nucleotides agree with TRBD2. J was trimmed by 3 bases and V by 1 base; bases with no gene match: 7. The CDR3 consists of 17 residues. Germline assignment: CDR1 KGHDR and CDR2 SFDVKD. The CDR3 DNA is TGTGCCACCAGTGATTTACCTTTAGCGGGAGTAACAGATACGCAGTATTTT. This sequence encodes CATSDLPLAGVTDTQYF.

The CDR3 spells CATSRDVETDTQYF. DNA for the CDR3: TGTGCCACCAGCAGAGACGTAGAAACAGATACGCAGTATTTT. This chain joins TRBV15 and TRBJ2-3; D is ambiguous. V lost 0 bases to trimming and J lost 3 bases, with 7 bases between them. The CDR3 has 14 amino acids. Per the germline V gene, CDR1 is LNHNV and CDR2 is YYDKDF (reference sequence).

V is TRBV20-1 and J is TRBJ2-1; D is possibly TRBD2 (5 bases). This CDR3 contains 15 residues. V lost 2 bases, J lost 0 bases, and 11 bases lay in between. Per germline, CDR1 DFQATT and CDR2 SNEGSKA (reference sequence). The CDR3 reads CSARPSRSSYNEQFF. DNA of the CDR3: TGCAGTGCTAGACCTAGCCGTAGCTCCTACAATGAGCAGTTCTTC.

This clonotype was seen a few times. V usage is TRBV5-6 and J usage is TRBJ2-5; 10 bases map to TRBD2. The germline V gene has CDR1 SGHDT and CDR2 YYEEEE. This CDR3 has 15 residues. Unmatched junction bases numbered 7, after V lost 3 bases and J lost 5 bases. The CDR3 here is CASSSGLAVSETQYF. CDR3 coding DNA: TGTGCCAGCAGCTCCGGACTAGCGGTATCGGAGACCCAGTACTTC. Combining the CDR3 with reference TRBV5-6 and TRBJ2-5 gives the whole variable domain DAGVTQSPTHLIKTRGQQVTLRCSPKSGHDTVSWYQQALGQGPQFIFQYYEEEERQRGNFPDRFSGHQFPNYSSELNVNALLLGDSALYLCASSSGLAVSETQYFGPGTRLLVL.

The table lists this clonotype with a few counts. The chain employs TRBV5-1 and TRBJ2-2; D not certain. In germline, CDR1 is SGHRS, CDR2 YFSETQ. Trimming removed 1 base from V and 3 bases from J, with 7 bases in between. CDR3 length equals 14 residues. Here the CDR3 reads CASSLIRYTGELFF. The CDR3 DNA sequence: TGCGCCAGCAGCTTGATTAGATACACCGGGGAGCTGTTTTTT.

V usage is TRBV24-1 and J usage is TRBJ2-1, with TRBD2 as a possible D gene (7 bases). The V and J ends lost 7 bases and 5 bases respectively, with 17 bases between them. CDR1 is KGHDR, CDR2 SFDVKD, per germline. The CDR3 is 15 amino acids. CDR3 in amino acids: CATREGGRWDNEQFF. The CDR3 DNA reads as TGTGCCACCAGAGAGGGGGGGCGATGGGACAATGAGCAGTTCTTC.

V and J are TRBV29-1 and TRBJ2-7, with 9 bases lining up with TRBD2. Unmatched junction bases numbered 3, after V lost 3 bases and J lost 6 bases. CDR3 length: 12 amino acids. Germline V gene sequence: CDR1 SQVTM, CDR2 ANQGSEA. The CDR3 coding sequence is TGCAGCGTTGATCTACTAGCGGGCGAGCAGTACTTC. Translation gives CSVDLLAGEQYF.

The chain has TRBV5-1 and TRBJ1-1; D remains ambiguous. The V end was cut by 5 bases, the J end by 1 base, with 12 bases between. The V gene's germline CDR1 is SGHRS and CDR2 YFSETQ. This CDR3 has 14 amino acids. CDR3 protein: CASRGLRGNTEAFF. The CDR3 DNA reads as TGCGCCAGCAGAGGACTTCGTGGGAACACTGAAGCTTTCTTT.

CDR3 region: CASSLPGGEQYV. The DNA of the CDR3 is TGTGCCAGCAGTTTGCCGGGGGGCGAGCAGTACGTC. The chain joins TRBV27 to TRBJ2-7, with TRBD2 identical over 7 bases. This CDR3 contains 12 residues. Per the germline V gene, CDR1 is MNHEY and CDR2 is SMNVEV (reference sequence). Trimming at V came to 3 bases and at J to 6 bases, leaving 2 bases not matched to a gene.

This rearrangement joins TRBV10-3 to TRBJ2-1; no clear D. The V gene lost 0 bases and the J gene lost 5 bases, with 14 bases spanning the gap. Germline V lookup: CDR1 ENHRY, CDR2 SYGVKD. The CDR3 is 16 amino acids. CDR3 nucleotides: TGTGCCATCAGTGAGTCGGTGTTATCTAAGGACAATGAGCAGTTCTTC. Translated, it gives CAISESVLSKDNEQFF.